Listed below are T cell receptor beta chains from one sample, sequenced in a study of blood T cell repertoires in COVID-19. Repertoires were generated with immunoSEQ multiplex PCR, while TCRdb's copy carries only in-frame clones and drops some. The sample carries about 320,000 clones, over 75% recorded once. Sequencing used peripheral blood. These receptors came from a human donor in a cohort sampled during active COVID-19. Each CDR3 is given with its conserved first and last residue. The D gene is left open where the match is weak. Clone size is not always given. Where it is, it says once, few, many or a class for expanded clones.

DNA: TGTGCCAGCACCGGGGGGCGCACTGAAGCTTTCTTT
CDR3: CASTGGRTEAFF
D: -
J: TRBJ1-1
size: -
V: TRBV3-1/TRBV3-2

DNA: TGTGCCAGTAGTACCACAGGGTGGGCTGAAGCTTTCTTT
CDR3: CASSTTGWAEAFF
D: -
J: TRBJ1-1
size: -
V: TRBV19

DNA: TGTGCCAGCAGCGTAGGAACAGGGGGCTTTAACATTCAGTACTTC
CDR3: CASSVGTGGFNIQYF
D: TRBD1
J: TRBJ2-4
size: -
V: TRBV9

DNA: TGTGCCAGCAGTGAGAGGACACCCTCAACCGGGGAGCTGTTTTTT
CDR3: CASSERTPSTGELFF
D: -
J: TRBJ2-2
size: many
V: TRBV2

DNA: TGCGCCAGCAGTGAAGGGGAATCTTACGAGCAGTACTTC
CDR3: CASSEGESYEQYF
D: -
J: TRBJ2-7
size: -
V: TRBV10-2

DNA: TGTGCCAGTAGTGCGGGACTAGCGGGCCACTACAATGAGCAGTTCTTC
CDR3: CASSAGLAGHYNEQFF
D: TRBD2
J: TRBJ2-1
size: -
V: TRBV19

DNA: TGTGCCAGCTCACCTCCAGGGTCGGAAAAACTGTTTTTT
CDR3: CASSPPGSEKLFF
D: -
J: TRBJ1-4
size: -
V: TRBV18

DNA: TGTGCCAGCCTCGGGAACAGGGGAATCGGGGAGCTGTTTTTT
CDR3: CASLGNRGIGELFF
D: TRBD1
J: TRBJ2-2
size: -
V: TRBV7-9

DNA: TGTGCCTGGGGGGACAGCTATTCACCCCTCCACTTT
CDR3: CAWGDSYSPLHF
D: TRBD1
J: TRBJ1-6
size: -
V: TRBV30

DNA: TGTGCCAGCTCACCGACAGGGAGTATTGGAAATGAGCAGTTCTTC
CDR3: CASSPTGSIGNEQFF
D: TRBD1
J: TRBJ2-1
size: -
V: TRBV18

DNA: TGTGCCAGCAGTTTAACCAGGGAGGGGACTGAAGCTTTCTTT
CDR3: CASSLTREGTEAFF
D: -
J: TRBJ1-1
size: -
V: TRBV27

DNA: TGCGCCAGCAGCACAGCTTCCCAGTTCTCCTACGAGCAGTACTTC
CDR3: CASSTASQFSYEQYF
D: -
J: TRBJ2-7
size: -
V: TRBV5-1

DNA: TGTGCCAGCAGCCGGACTAGCGGGGTCGGGGAGCTGTTTTTT
CDR3: CASSRTSGVGELFF
D: TRBD2
J: TRBJ2-2
size: once
V: TRBV5-8

DNA: TGTGCCAGCAGCTTATTCGGCCTAAGACAGGCTAATAATGAAAAACTGTTTTTT
CDR3: CASSLFGLRQANNEKLFF
D: -
J: TRBJ1-4
size: -
V: TRBV11-2

DNA: TGTGCCACCAGTGTTCCGGGACAGGGTTCCGCAGATACGCAGTATTTT
CDR3: CATSVPGQGSADTQYF
D: TRBD1
J: TRBJ2-3
size: once
V: TRBV24-1

DNA: TGTGCCAGCAGCCCACAGAGATATAGCAATCAGCCCCAGCATTTT
CDR3: CASSPQRYSNQPQHF
D: -
J: TRBJ1-5
size: -
V: TRBV3-1/TRBV3-2

DNA: TGTGCCAGCTCACACCGTAGCGGGGGGGCTGGCACAGATACGCAGTATTTT
CDR3: CASSHRSGGAGTDTQYF
D: TRBD2
J: TRBJ2-3
size: -
V: TRBV18

DNA: TGTGCCAGCAGCTTAAACAGGGGTAATGAAGCTTTCTTT
CDR3: CASSLNRGNEAFF
D: TRBD1
J: TRBJ1-1
size: once
V: TRBV5-6

DNA: TGCGCCAGCAGCCAAGACGGCAGGGGATTTAACACCGGGGAGCTGTTTTTT
CDR3: CASSQDGRGFNTGELFF
D: -
J: TRBJ2-2
size: -
V: TRBV4-1

DNA: TGTGCCAGCAGCGATGGGGGGACAGATACGCAGTATTTT
CDR3: CASSDGGTDTQYF
D: -
J: TRBJ2-3
size: -
V: TRBV7-3

DNA: TGTGCCAGCAGCGTAGGACAGGCCAATTCACCCCTCCACTTT
CDR3: CASSVGQANSPLHF
D: -
J: TRBJ1-6
size: -
V: TRBV9

DNA: TGTGCCAGCGTTGGGAGCCAAGGGGGCTACACCTTC
CDR3: CASVGSQGGYTF
D: -
J: TRBJ1-2
size: -
V: TRBV6-5

DNA: TGTGCCAGTAGTCCAATAGGGACTAATCAGCCCCAGCATTTT
CDR3: CASSPIGTNQPQHF
D: -
J: TRBJ1-5
size: -
V: TRBV19

DNA: TGTGCCAGTAGCGGGGACGGACTAATGAACACTGAAGCTTTCTTT
CDR3: CASSGDGLMNTEAFF
D: -
J: TRBJ1-1
size: -
V: TRBV19

DNA: TGCAGCGTAACAAGGACAGTTAACACTGAAGCTTTCTTT
CDR3: CSVTRTVNTEAFF
D: -
J: TRBJ1-1
size: -
V: TRBV29-1

DNA: TGTGCCACCATTAGGCGGGTTAGGGCCTTTAACTATGGCTACACCTTC
CDR3: CATIRRVRAFNYGYTF
D: -
J: TRBJ1-2
size: -
V: TRBV24-1

DNA: TGTGCCAGCAGCCCCCTAGCGGGGCCGCGAGAGACCCAGTACTTC
CDR3: CASSPLAGPRETQYF
D: TRBD2
J: TRBJ2-5
size: -
V: TRBV9

DNA: TGCAGTGCTAGTGTAACCCGAGGCGAGCAGTTCTTC
CDR3: CSASVTRGEQFF
D: -
J: TRBJ2-1
size: -
V: TRBV20-1

DNA: TGTGCCAGCAGTGATGACCCCGGACAGGGGGCCGCCGGGGAGCTGTTTTTT
CDR3: CASSDDPGQGAAGELFF
D: TRBD1
J: TRBJ2-2
size: -
V: TRBV2

DNA: TGTGCCAGCAGCCCGCAGGGGGTCACTGAAGCTTTCTTT
CDR3: CASSPQGVTEAFF
D: TRBD1
J: TRBJ1-1
size: -
V: TRBV11-3

DNA: TGTGCCAGCAGCCAGGGACAGCCTTATAGCAATCAGCCCCAGCATTTT
CDR3: CASSQGQPYSNQPQHF
D: TRBD1
J: TRBJ1-5
size: -
V: TRBV3-1/TRBV3-2

DNA: TGTGCCAGCTCCCCAGCGGGGGGGCTGAACACCGGGGAGCTGTTTTTT
CDR3: CASSPAGGLNTGELFF
D: TRBD2
J: TRBJ2-2
size: once
V: TRBV18

DNA: TGTGCCAGCAGTCCTGGACAGGGTGGCGAAAAACTGTTTTTT
CDR3: CASSPGQGGEKLFF
D: TRBD1
J: TRBJ1-4
size: -
V: TRBV7-9

DNA: TGTGCCAGCAGTCGAACCACCCGGGACAGAGAGGGCTACACCTTC
CDR3: CASSRTTRDREGYTF
D: TRBD1
J: TRBJ1-2
size: -
V: TRBV2

DNA: TGTGCCAGCAGCTTAGAGTGGGAGGAGCAGTTCTTC
CDR3: CASSLEWEEQFF
D: -
J: TRBJ2-1
size: -
V: TRBV7-9

DNA: TGTGCCTTTCTTCCCCGGCGGGCTATGAACACTGAAGCTTTCTTT
CDR3: CAFLPRRAMNTEAFF
D: -
J: TRBJ1-1
size: -
V: TRBV30

DNA: TGTGCCAGCAGCCAAGTGGAGTCCTACGAGCAGTACTTC
CDR3: CASSQVESYEQYF
D: -
J: TRBJ2-7
size: -
V: TRBV4-2

DNA: TGTGCCAGCAGCCAAGAGTGGCCGTCCACAGGAGCCAAAAACATTCAGTACTTC
CDR3: CASSQEWPSTGAKNIQYF
D: -
J: TRBJ2-4
size: -
V: TRBV4-2

DNA: TGTGCCAGCAGCTCAGACACCTACGAGCAGTACTTC
CDR3: CASSSDTYEQYF
D: -
J: TRBJ2-7
size: -
V: TRBV12-3/TRBV12-4

DNA: TGTGCCTGGAGTTGGGACAGGCTGAACACTGAAGCTTTCTTT
CDR3: CAWSWDRLNTEAFF
D: TRBD1
J: TRBJ1-1
size: -
V: TRBV30

DNA: TGTGCCAGCAGTTACGGGGACAGGGCCGAAAAACTGTTTTTT
CDR3: CASSYGDRAEKLFF
D: TRBD1
J: TRBJ1-4
size: -
V: TRBV6-5

DNA: TGTGCCAGTAGGTCCCGGTATGGCGGTAGCTCCTACGAGCAGTACTTC
CDR3: CASRSRYGGSSYEQYF
D: -
J: TRBJ2-7
size: -
V: TRBV19

DNA: TGCGCCAGCAGCGCCAGACAGGGGGGGACCGGGGAGCTGTTTTTT
CDR3: CASSARQGGTGELFF
D: TRBD1
J: TRBJ2-2
size: few
V: TRBV5-1

DNA: TGTGCCAGTACCTGGACAGGGGGCGCCTACAATGAGCAGTTCTTC
CDR3: CASTWTGGAYNEQFF
D: TRBD1
J: TRBJ2-1
size: -
V: TRBV19

DNA: TGTGCCAGCAGTGCCAGGGGGTATGGCTACACCTTC
CDR3: CASSARGYGYTF
D: TRBD1
J: TRBJ1-2
size: -
V: TRBV27

DNA: TGCAGTGCTAGTCGTACAGGGGGCGATGCAACTAATGAAAAACTGTTTTTT
CDR3: CSASRTGGDATNEKLFF
D: TRBD1
J: TRBJ1-4
size: -
V: TRBV20-1

DNA: TGTGCCAGCAAGGCGGGGGGGCGTTACGAGCAGTACTTC
CDR3: CASKAGGRYEQYF
D: TRBD2
J: TRBJ2-7
size: -
V: TRBV28

DNA: TGTGCCACCAGTGATTTTTTCGGGGGGAGAGAGACCCAGTACTTC
CDR3: CATSDFFGGRETQYF
D: TRBD2
J: TRBJ2-5
size: -
V: TRBV24-1

DNA: TGTGCCAGTGGGACACACAATAACAATGAGCAGTTCTTC
CDR3: CASGTHNNNEQFF
D: -
J: TRBJ2-1
size: once
V: TRBV19

DNA: TGTGCCAGCAGTTTAAGGGGCCCCAAGAACACTGAAGCTTTCTTT
CDR3: CASSLRGPKNTEAFF
D: -
J: TRBJ1-1
size: -
V: TRBV27

DNA: TGTGCCAGCAGTGAAGGACTGAGCTCCTATAATTCACCCCTCCACTTT
CDR3: CASSEGLSSYNSPLHF
D: -
J: TRBJ1-6
size: -
V: TRBV2

DNA: TGTGCCAGCAGTGATGGACTAGGCACAGATACGCAGTATTTT
CDR3: CASSDGLGTDTQYF
D: TRBD2
J: TRBJ2-3
size: -
V: TRBV2

DNA: TGTGCCAGCAGTCGGGGGGTATCCTACAATGAGCAGTTCTTC
CDR3: CASSRGVSYNEQFF
D: TRBD2
J: TRBJ2-1
size: -
V: TRBV9

DNA: TGTGCCAGCAGCTATGGAAAGGGGGCGTCGAATGGCTACACCTTC
CDR3: CASSYGKGASNGYTF
D: TRBD1
J: TRBJ1-2
size: -
V: TRBV5-5

DNA: TGTGCCAGCAGCTTAGGGGGCAGGGGGCTCGAGCAGTACTTC
CDR3: CASSLGGRGLEQYF
D: TRBD1
J: TRBJ2-7
size: -
V: TRBV11-2

DNA: TGTGCCAGCCTCCGGGGAGGGAGCACTGAAGCTTTCTTT
CDR3: CASLRGGSTEAFF
D: -
J: TRBJ1-1
size: -
V: TRBV7-8

DNA: TGTGCCAGCAGTGAGGGACAGGGCGTACAGCCCCAGCATTTT
CDR3: CASSEGQGVQPQHF
D: TRBD1
J: TRBJ1-5
size: -
V: TRBV2